The rows below give T cell receptor beta chains drawn from one sample of a study of CXCR3-negative and CXCR3-positive naive CD8 T cells. Each CDR3 protein gets one entry in TCRdb, which reprocessed the 5' RACE reads and gives no DNA. The repertoire table contains approximately 100,000 distinct CDR3 sequences. The sample was naive CXCR3+ CD8+ T cells from blood. These receptors were taken from a human donor in good health. Some clones in this sample may be carry-over from other donors' samples. The CDR3 runs from the conserved cysteine through the conserved F or W.

V: TRBV20-1; length: 15; J: TRBJ2-5; CDR3: CSADRLAGDQETQYF
V: TRBV7-9; length: 14; J: TRBJ2-2; CDR3: CANSGVVDTGELFF
V: TRBV29-1; length: 14; J: TRBJ1-2; CDR3: CSALVGTGVDGYTF
V: TRBV10-3; length: 12; J: TRBJ2-1; CDR3: CAISDGYNEQFF
V: TRBV10-3; length: 13; J: TRBJ2-3; CDR3: CAISDMLTDTQYF
V: TRBV7-9; length: 19; J: TRBJ2-7; CDR3: CASSGLDATGTSGYYEQYF
V: TRBV29-1; length: 14; J: TRBJ2-7; CDR3: CSVEVYSSSYEQYF
V: TRBV29-1; length: 13; J: TRBJ2-7; CDR3: CSVEAETGYEQYF
V: TRBV5-6; length: 13; J: TRBJ2-7; CDR3: CASSLLQEYEQYF
V: TRBV6-2/TRBV6-3; length: 15; J: TRBJ2-7; CDR3: CASTKPRDPRYEQYF
V: TRBV5-4; length: 15; J: TRBJ2-5; CDR3: CASSLKGVEQETQYF
V: TRBV7-3; length: 15; J: TRBJ2-7; CDR3: CASSFGTGNRREQYF
V: TRBV28; length: 13; J: TRBJ2-7; CDR3: CASSFGGNYEQYF